This is a list of T cell receptor beta chains from one sample in a study of blood T cells in healthy people across ages. TCRdb processed the 5' RACE reads anew with MiXCR; each CDR3 protein has one entry. This table holds 850,000 to 1,000,000 distinct CDR3 sequences, around 48% found once. The sequenced material came from blood. Source of these receptors: a man aged 25 to 40 in good health. CDR3s include the opening cysteine and the closing phenylalanine or tryptophan. Each record gives: clone size, J gene, V gene, D gene, CDR3 DNA, CDR3 protein. The D gene is left open where the match is weak. Clone sizes are given selectively: once, few, many, or a class where the clone is expanded.

abundance: once; j_gene: TRBJ2-5; v_gene: TRBV7-2; d_gene: NA; CDR3nt: TGTGCCAGCAGCAAACACCGGGACATACAAGAGACCCAGTACTTC; CDR3aa: CASSKHRDIQETQYF
abundance: NA; j_gene: TRBJ1-6; v_gene: TRBV6-5; d_gene: NA; CDR3nt: TGTGCCAGCAGTTATTCCCAGGGTAATTCACCCCTCCACTTT; CDR3aa: CASSYSQGNSPLHF
abundance: NA; j_gene: TRBJ2-3; v_gene: TRBV13; d_gene: NA; CDR3nt: TGTGCCAGCAGGGAACTAGGGAACACAGATACGCAGTATTTT; CDR3aa: CASRELGNTDTQYF
abundance: many; j_gene: TRBJ1-1; v_gene: TRBV27; d_gene: NA; CDR3nt: TGTGCCAGCAGCTTACAGCGGAACACTGAAGCTTTCTTT; CDR3aa: CASSLQRNTEAFF
abundance: NA; j_gene: TRBJ1-6; v_gene: TRBV4-1; d_gene: NA; CDR3nt: TGCGCCAGCAGCCAAGTGCCAGGGAAAAGGCCCAATTCACCCCTCCACTTT; CDR3aa: CASSQVPGKRPNSPLHF
abundance: NA; j_gene: TRBJ2-7; v_gene: TRBV20-1; d_gene: TRBD2; CDR3nt: TGCAGTGCCCCGGTCAGCGGGGGGGCCTACAATGAGCAGTACTTC; CDR3aa: CSAPVSGGAYNEQYF
abundance: NA; j_gene: TRBJ1-2; v_gene: TRBV18; d_gene: NA; CDR3nt: TGTGCCAGCTCAGTCCGGGACGACCCCTCCGGCTACACCTTC; CDR3aa: CASSVRDDPSGYTF
abundance: NA; j_gene: TRBJ2-3; v_gene: TRBV7-2; d_gene: NA; CDR3nt: TGTGCCAGCAGCTCCCGGCGAGCGACTAGCACAGATACGCAGTATTTT; CDR3aa: CASSSRRATSTDTQYF
abundance: few; j_gene: TRBJ2-3; v_gene: TRBV24-1; d_gene: TRBD2; CDR3nt: TGTGCCACCAGTGACGCCGCCCTAGCGGGGGGGAGAGATACGCAGTATTTT; CDR3aa: CATSDAALAGGRDTQYF
abundance: NA; j_gene: TRBJ2-5; v_gene: TRBV7-9; d_gene: NA; CDR3nt: TGTGCCAGCAGCTTAGAAAGCCCTCGGAAGTACTTC; CDR3aa: CASSLESPRKYF
abundance: few; j_gene: TRBJ1-2; v_gene: TRBV12-3/TRBV12-4; d_gene: NA; CDR3nt: TGTGCCAGCGGCGTGACGCCGGACTATGGCTACACCTTC; CDR3aa: CASGVTPDYGYTF
abundance: NA; j_gene: TRBJ1-4; v_gene: TRBV28; d_gene: NA; CDR3nt: TGTGCCAGCAGTGGGGGTTCTAATGAAAAACTGTTTTTT; CDR3aa: CASSGGSNEKLFF
abundance: NA; j_gene: TRBJ2-7; v_gene: TRBV7-6; d_gene: TRBD2; CDR3nt: TGTGCCAGCAGCTTAGAGACTAGCGGCGAGCAGTACTTC; CDR3aa: CASSLETSGEQYF
abundance: NA; j_gene: TRBJ1-5; v_gene: TRBV20-1; d_gene: TRBD1; CDR3nt: TGCAGTGCCCCCTCCCGGGACAGGGGGCGAAATCAGCCCCAGCATTTT; CDR3aa: CSAPSRDRGRNQPQHF
abundance: NA; j_gene: TRBJ1-5; v_gene: TRBV20-1; d_gene: NA; CDR3nt: TGCAGTTCTAGCCGTTACAGGGCCCAGCCCCAGCATTTT; CDR3aa: CSSSRYRAQPQHF
abundance: once; j_gene: TRBJ2-3; v_gene: TRBV3-1; d_gene: TRBD2; CDR3nt: TGTGCCAGCAGCCAAGATATCGCTAGCGGTAGCACAGATACGCAGTATTTT; CDR3aa: CASSQDIASGSTDTQYF
abundance: many; j_gene: TRBJ2-5; v_gene: TRBV11-2; d_gene: NA; CDR3nt: TGTGCCAGCAGCTTGGGGCCCTCGGGGAAGACCCAGTACTTC; CDR3aa: CASSLGPSGKTQYF
abundance: NA; j_gene: TRBJ1-1; v_gene: TRBV28; d_gene: TRBD1; CDR3nt: TGTGCCAGCAGTTTATACCCGGGGCAGGGGGCGAAGACTGAAGCTTTCTTT; CDR3aa: CASSLYPGQGAKTEAFF
abundance: few; j_gene: TRBJ2-1; v_gene: TRBV12-3/TRBV12-4; d_gene: TRBD1; CDR3nt: TGTGCCAGCAGTTCAACCCCCGGGACAGTCCTGAATGAGCAGTTCTTC; CDR3aa: CASSSTPGTVLNEQFF
abundance: NA; j_gene: TRBJ2-2; v_gene: TRBV27; d_gene: TRBD1; CDR3nt: TGTGCCAGCAGTCCTCGGACAGGGGGAGGGACCGGGGAGCTGTTTTTT; CDR3aa: CASSPRTGGGTGELFF
abundance: few; j_gene: TRBJ1-2; v_gene: TRBV4-1; d_gene: TRBD1; CDR3nt: TGCGCCAGCAGCCAATTCATGGGACAGAAAAGCTATGGCTACACCTTC; CDR3aa: CASSQFMGQKSYGYTF
abundance: NA; j_gene: TRBJ2-3; v_gene: TRBV6-1; d_gene: TRBD1; CDR3nt: TGTGCCAGTATAAAGGGGGCCACAGATACGCAGTATTTT; CDR3aa: CASIKGATDTQYF
abundance: few; j_gene: TRBJ2-5; v_gene: TRBV6-1; d_gene: TRBD1; CDR3nt: TGTGCCAGCAGTGCCGGGACAGGGGGTCAAGAGACCCAGTACTTC; CDR3aa: CASSAGTGGQETQYF